This T cell receptor (beta chain) stems from a study of shared clonotypes between healthy human individuals. CDR3 length equals 12 residues. Trimming stripped 5 bases from V and 4 bases from J, with 6 bases between. Germline V lookup: CDR1 SEHNR, CDR2 FQNEAQ (reference sequence). Study-wide points: As a rule, naive subsets had a larger estimated richness than memory subsets. Rarefaction analysis demonstrated incomplete sorted-subset sequencing notwithstanding large depth. Blood was the sole source, and tissue repertoires probably differ.

In the naive CD8 group, cells lacked CD45RO and were positively selected for CCR7, so terminally differentiated effector memory CD45RA+ cells were left out. Several immunoSEQ 96-well plates shared each subset's DNA, each plate a replicate. Produced via immunoSEQ multiplex PCR; TCRdb's table is partial and in-frame only. The sample includes nearly 2 million clones, 85% to 95% of them seen just once. On this clone itself: Antigen unknown.

This sequence originates from a man aged 18 to 30 in good health. The rearrangement uses TRBV7-9 and TRBJ1-5; D gene uncertain. The sequenced sample consisted of naive CD8+ T cells sorted from blood. As DNA, the CDR3 is TGTGCCAGCAGCAGGGAAAATCAGCCCCAGCATTTT. Translated, it gives CASSRENQPQHF.